The 10 T cell receptor beta chains listed next were all sequenced from one sample in a study of T cells after posttransplantation cyclophosphamide. Treatment was busulfan-fludarabine conditioning, a marrow graft, and cyclophosphamide on days +3 and +4. Some clones are missing from TCRdb's copy, which holds only in-frame ones; the method was immunoSEQ multiplex PCR. Here the sample spans 6,500 to 7,000 clones, more than 75% being singletons. The sample here was PBMCs, taken after allogeneic stem cell transplant with posttransplant cyclophosphamide. These receptors came from a female patient aged 50 to 65 who received an allogeneic stem cell transplant from a related donor, was CMV-positive, and had no GVHD. The graft donor may account for some of the T cells.

Of note for this clone: The sample carries other DNA sequences with the same CDR3. This CDR3 is CASRSGQRNSYNSPLHF. The CDR3 region has the DNA TGTGCCAGCAGGTCGGGACAGAGAAACTCCTATAATTCACCCCTCCACTTT. The chain uses TRBV5-6 and TRBJ1-6; 7 bases line up with TRBD1. CDR1 is SGHDT, CDR2 YYEEEE, per germline. The CDR3 is made up of 17 amino acids. The V and J ends lost 5 bases and 0 bases, in that order; junction bases with no gene match: 8.

This chain uses TRBV7-3 with TRBJ2-7; D is uncertain. Germline V gene data show CDR1 as SGHTA and CDR2 as FQGTGA. There are 12 residues in the CDR3. Trimming pared 1 base from V and 6 bases from J, leaving 7 bases between. The CDR3 is CASSLIRGEQYF. The CDR3 nucleotides read TGTGCCAGCAGCTTAATAAGAGGCGAGCAGTACTTC.

This sequence joins TRBV6-5 and TRBJ1-4; 9 nucleotides match TRBD1. Losses at the gene ends were 6 bases for V and 8 bases for J; bases not matched to a gene: 7. CDR1 is MNHEY and CDR2 is SVGAGI in the germline V gene. This CDR3 has 14 residues. CDR3 coding DNA: TGTGCCAGCAGGAGGACAGGGGAAATCGAAAAACTGTTTTTT. Translating it yields CASRRTGEIEKLFF.

This clone was seen only once. This chain joins TRBV2 and TRBJ2-7; possible D gene TRBD2, 6 bases. Between the trimmed V and J ends, which lost 4 bases and 0 bases, there was a span of 13 bases. This CDR3 has 15 residues. Germline CDR1 SNHLY, CDR2 FYNNEI. CDR3 protein: CASSATGAHSYEQYF. The CDR3 DNA sequence: TGTGCCAGCAGTGCGACGGGAGCCCACTCCTACGAGCAGTACTTC.

J is TRBJ2-5 and V is TRBV19, with D perhaps TRBD1 (6 bases). The CDR3 is made up of 14 amino acids. Germline values: CDR1 LNHDA, CDR2 SQIVND (reference sequence). V lost 9 bases, J lost 2 bases, and 16 bases lay in between. The CDR3 coding sequence is TGTGCCAGCAGTCGCCTCGGACAGCAAGAGACCCAGTACTTC. This codes for CASSRLGQQETQYF.

This clone has only one observation. Here the CDR3 DNA reads TGTGCCAGCAGCTTACGTACAGGGGTTGACAATGAGCAGTTCTTC. It is translated as CASSLRTGVDNEQFF. This sequence joins TRBV7-9 and TRBJ2-1, with 7 bases aligning to TRBD1. The V segment lost 2 bases and the J segment 5 bases; nucleotides outside the gene matches: 6. The CDR3 length is 15 residues. CDR1 SEHNR and CDR2 FQNEAQ come from the germline V gene (reference sequence).

The chain couples TRBV28 to TRBJ2-7; 11 bases are a match to TRBD2. V was clipped by 6 bases and J by 5 bases; unmatched bases: 18. The CDR3 covers 18 residues. Germline V lookup: CDR1 MDHEN, CDR2 SYDVKM. CDR3: CASSSEIAGGPTPDEQYF. For the CDR3, the DNA is TGTGCCAGCAGCTCAGAGATAGCGGGAGGGCCTACCCCTGACGAGCAGTACTTC. The entire variable domain, with the rest obtained from reference TRBV28 and TRBJ2-7, is as follows: DVKVTQSSRYLVKRTGEKVFLECVQDMDHENMFWYRQDPGLGLRLIYFSYDVKMKEKGDIPEGYSVSREKKERFSLILESASTNQTSMYLCASSSEIAGGPTPDEQYFGPGTRLTVT.

This sequence joins TRBV6-6 and TRBJ2-1; weak D call: TRBD2 (6 bases). Germline V gene lookup returns CDR1 MNHNY and CDR2 SVGAGI (reference sequence). The CDR3 runs 15 residues. Deletions cut 4 bases from V and 4 bases from J, with 14 bases between. CDR3 nucleotide sequence: TGTGCCAGCAGTTCCCTAACGGGAGCGTACAATGAGCAGTTCTTC. Translating it yields CASSSLTGAYNEQFF.

The chain has TRBV27 and TRBJ2-5; 9 positions match TRBD1. V trimming: 0 bases; J trimming: 4 bases; junction bases outside the gene matches: 3. Germline CDR1 and CDR2: MNHEY and SMNVEV (reference sequence). The CDR3 covers 15 residues. This chain's CDR3 is CASSLSYRGPETQYF. The CDR3 bases are TGTGCCAGCAGTTTATCGTACAGGGGGCCAGAGACCCAGTACTTC.

The V call is TRBV30, the J call TRBJ2-3; maybe TRBD1 (5 bases). Trimming pared 4 bases from V and 5 bases from J, leaving 19 bases between. This CDR3 comprises 15 residues. Germline CDR1 GTSNPN, CDR2 SVGIG (reference sequence). CDR3 nucleotides: TGTGCCTGGACCCTCATAGGGGTGACCGGAGATACGCAGTATTTT. Its protein is CAWTLIGVTGDTQYF.